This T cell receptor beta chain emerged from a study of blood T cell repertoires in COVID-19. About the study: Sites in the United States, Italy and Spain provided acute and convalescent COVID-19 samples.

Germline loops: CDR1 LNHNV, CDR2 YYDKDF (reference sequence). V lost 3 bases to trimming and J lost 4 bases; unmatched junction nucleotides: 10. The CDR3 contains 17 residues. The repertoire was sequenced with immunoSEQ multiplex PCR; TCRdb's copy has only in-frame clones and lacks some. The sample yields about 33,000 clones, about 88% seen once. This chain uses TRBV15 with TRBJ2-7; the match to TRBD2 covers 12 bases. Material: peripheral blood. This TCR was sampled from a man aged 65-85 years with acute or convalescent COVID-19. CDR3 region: CATSSSYGLAGRYEQYF. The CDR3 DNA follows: TGTGCCACCAGCAGCAGCTACGGACTAGCGGGAAGATACGAGCAGTACTTC.